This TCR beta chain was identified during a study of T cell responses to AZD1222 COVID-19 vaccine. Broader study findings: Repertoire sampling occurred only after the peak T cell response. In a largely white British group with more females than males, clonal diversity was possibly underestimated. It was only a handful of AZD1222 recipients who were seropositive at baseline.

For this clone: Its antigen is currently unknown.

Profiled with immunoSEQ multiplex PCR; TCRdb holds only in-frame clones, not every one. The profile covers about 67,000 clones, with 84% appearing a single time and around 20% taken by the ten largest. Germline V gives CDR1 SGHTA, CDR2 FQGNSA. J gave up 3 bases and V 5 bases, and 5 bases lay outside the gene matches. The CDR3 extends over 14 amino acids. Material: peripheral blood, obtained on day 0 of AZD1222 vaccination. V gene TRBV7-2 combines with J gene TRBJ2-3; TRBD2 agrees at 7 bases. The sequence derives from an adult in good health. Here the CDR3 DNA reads TGTGCCAGCAGCCCGGTGGGGGGGACAGATACGCAGTATTTT. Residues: CASSPVGGTDTQYF.